These T cell receptor beta chains were read from a single sample in a study of PD-L1 blockade in urothelial cancer. Data came from immunoSEQ multiplex PCR; TCRdb stores just in-frame clones and leaves some out. The table lists 60,000 or so clones, 65% to 90% of them singletons. The input for sequencing was PBMCs, taken around atezolizumab (anti-PD-L1) treatment. These receptors were taken from a man between 65 and 85 years old with urothelial cancer. Each CDR3 is given with its conserved first and last residue. The D gene is left open where the match is weak. Size is stated for part of the rows, as once, few or many counts, or as a class when the clone is expanded.

v_call: TRBV13; d_call: -; cdr3_length: 18; clone_size: -; j_call: TRBJ1-1; cdr3_nt: TGTGCCAGCAGCTTAGGGGGGGGGAGGGGCCTCATGAACACTGAAGCTTTCTTT; cdr3_aa: CASSLGGGRGLMNTEAFF
v_call: TRBV28; d_call: TRBD2; cdr3_length: 13; clone_size: -; j_call: TRBJ2-7; cdr3_nt: TGTGCCAGCACCTCGGGGGGGGGTGAAGAGCAGTACTTC; cdr3_aa: CASTSGGGEEQYF
v_call: TRBV6-5; d_call: -; cdr3_length: 15; clone_size: -; j_call: TRBJ2-4; cdr3_nt: TGTGCCAGCAGTTACTCGAGTATCCCTAGAGGCATTCAGTACTTC; cdr3_aa: CASSYSSIPRGIQYF
v_call: TRBV6-4; d_call: TRBD2; cdr3_length: 18; clone_size: -; j_call: TRBJ2-4; cdr3_nt: TGTGCCAGCAGGGGACTAGCGGGAGGGCCGGGGGCCAAAAACATTCAGTACTTC; cdr3_aa: CASRGLAGGPGAKNIQYF
v_call: TRBV5-6; d_call: -; cdr3_length: 12; clone_size: -; j_call: TRBJ1-2; cdr3_nt: TGTGCCAGCAGCTTGGGTCTCGTTGGCTACACCTTC; cdr3_aa: CASSLGLVGYTF
v_call: TRBV7-9; d_call: TRBD1; cdr3_length: 17; clone_size: -; j_call: TRBJ2-7; cdr3_nt: TGTGCCAGCAGCAGATCAGCCACAGGGGGTGGTCGGCGCGAGCAGTACTTC; cdr3_aa: CASSRSATGGGRREQYF
v_call: TRBV18; d_call: -; cdr3_length: 15; clone_size: -; j_call: TRBJ2-1; cdr3_nt: TGTGCCAGCTCACCCCGAGAAAATTCCTACAATGAGCAGTTCTTC; cdr3_aa: CASSPRENSYNEQFF
v_call: TRBV5-1; d_call: TRBD2; cdr3_length: 18; clone_size: -; j_call: TRBJ2-2; cdr3_nt: TGCGCCAGCAGCGGGGGACTAGCGGGTCCTACGAACACCGGGGAGCTGTTTTTT; cdr3_aa: CASSGGLAGPTNTGELFF
v_call: TRBV5-1; d_call: -; cdr3_length: 15; clone_size: -; j_call: TRBJ2-7; cdr3_nt: TGCGCCAGCAGCTTGGAGCACAGAAAATCATACGAGCAGTACTTC; cdr3_aa: CASSLEHRKSYEQYF
v_call: TRBV5-1; d_call: TRBD2; cdr3_length: 14; clone_size: -; j_call: TRBJ2-1; cdr3_nt: TGCGCCAGCAGCTTCCTAGCGGGAGGGAACGAGCAGTTCTTC; cdr3_aa: CASSFLAGGNEQFF
v_call: TRBV27; d_call: TRBD1; cdr3_length: 15; clone_size: -; j_call: TRBJ2-1; cdr3_nt: TGTGCCAGCAGTCAAGGACAGGGGGCGGACAATGAGCAGTTCTTC; cdr3_aa: CASSQGQGADNEQFF
v_call: TRBV19; d_call: TRBD1; cdr3_length: 15; clone_size: -; j_call: TRBJ2-7; cdr3_nt: TGTGCCAGTAGTAAGGGGGCTCTGAGGTCCTACGAGCAGTACTTC; cdr3_aa: CASSKGALRSYEQYF
v_call: TRBV18; d_call: TRBD1; cdr3_length: 20; clone_size: -; j_call: TRBJ2-6; cdr3_nt: TGTGCCAGCTCACCTCGAACACAGGGGGCGGTTGGAACTGGGGCCAACGTCCTGACTTTC; cdr3_aa: CASSPRTQGAVGTGANVLTF
v_call: TRBV7-9; d_call: -; cdr3_length: 14; clone_size: -; j_call: TRBJ1-5; cdr3_nt: TGTGCCAGCAGCTTGGAGGGAGGCAATCAGCCCCAGCATTTT; cdr3_aa: CASSLEGGNQPQHF
v_call: TRBV6-5; d_call: TRBD1; cdr3_length: 15; clone_size: -; j_call: TRBJ1-2; cdr3_nt: TGTGCCAGCAGTTATTCCTCCCAGGGGGACTATGGCTACACCTTC; cdr3_aa: CASSYSSQGDYGYTF
v_call: TRBV6-1; d_call: -; cdr3_length: 15; clone_size: -; j_call: TRBJ2-6; cdr3_nt: TGTGCCAGCAGTGGGCAGAATGCTGGGGCCAACGTCCTGACTTTC; cdr3_aa: CASSGQNAGANVLTF
v_call: TRBV7-6; d_call: -; cdr3_length: 12; clone_size: -; j_call: TRBJ1-1; cdr3_nt: TGTGCCAGCAGCAGCACAGGAACAGACGCTTTCTTT; cdr3_aa: CASSSTGTDAFF
v_call: TRBV6-1; d_call: -; cdr3_length: 13; clone_size: -; j_call: TRBJ1-1; cdr3_nt: TGTGCCAGCAGGCCAGGGGAGAACACTGAAGCTTTCTTT; cdr3_aa: CASRPGENTEAFF
v_call: TRBV5-4; d_call: TRBD1; cdr3_length: 16; clone_size: -; j_call: TRBJ2-7; cdr3_nt: TGTGCCAGCAAGGACCAGACAGGGGTCCGCTCCTACGAGCAGTACTTC; cdr3_aa: CASKDQTGVRSYEQYF
v_call: TRBV28; d_call: -; cdr3_length: 15; clone_size: -; j_call: TRBJ2-1; cdr3_nt: TGTGCCAGCAGTTCCCCTAGGAGCGGCAGTAATGAGCAGTTCTTC; cdr3_aa: CASSSPRSGSNEQFF
v_call: TRBV21-1; d_call: -; cdr3_length: 18; clone_size: -; j_call: TRBJ2-7; cdr3_nt: TGTGCCAGCAGCAAATGTAGATCCGTCTGGCGGGAGACCTACGAGCAGTACTTC; cdr3_aa: CASSKCRSVWRETYEQYF
v_call: TRBV6-1; d_call: -; cdr3_length: 14; clone_size: -; j_call: TRBJ2-7; cdr3_nt: TGTGCCAGCAGAGCGCTCACTGGAGGCTACGAGCAGTACTTC; cdr3_aa: CASRALTGGYEQYF
v_call: TRBV18; d_call: -; cdr3_length: 15; clone_size: once; j_call: TRBJ1-5; cdr3_nt: TGTGCCAGCTCACCCACAGTGGGTGGCAATCAGCCCCAGCATTTT; cdr3_aa: CASSPTVGGNQPQHF
v_call: TRBV6-5; d_call: TRBD1; cdr3_length: 13; clone_size: -; j_call: TRBJ1-2; cdr3_nt: TGTGCCAGCAGTTCCGACAGGGCCGTTGGCTACACCTTC; cdr3_aa: CASSSDRAVGYTF
v_call: TRBV29-1; d_call: TRBD1; cdr3_length: 12; clone_size: -; j_call: TRBJ1-5; cdr3_nt: TGCAGCGTTAGACAGGGCGATCAGCCCCAGCATTTT; cdr3_aa: CSVRQGDQPQHF
v_call: TRBV7-8; d_call: TRBD1; cdr3_length: 15; clone_size: -; j_call: TRBJ2-2; cdr3_nt: TGTGCCAGCAGATTACAGGGGGCGGGCACCGGGGAGCTGTTTTTT; cdr3_aa: CASRLQGAGTGELFF
v_call: TRBV19; d_call: -; cdr3_length: 17; clone_size: -; j_call: TRBJ1-4; cdr3_nt: TGTGCCAGTAGTATACGAGGGCAGGTGGCCCGAAATGAAAAACTATTTTTT; cdr3_aa: CASSIRGQVARNEKLFF
v_call: TRBV7-6; d_call: TRBD2; cdr3_length: 14; clone_size: -; j_call: TRBJ2-7; cdr3_nt: TGTGCCAGCAGCTTAGGGGAGGGCCTCTACGAGCAGTACTTC; cdr3_aa: CASSLGEGLYEQYF
v_call: TRBV9; d_call: -; cdr3_length: 17; clone_size: -; j_call: TRBJ2-1; cdr3_nt: TGTGCCAGCAGCGTAGAGGTCAGGGTCCATGTGTACGATGAGCAGTTCTTC; cdr3_aa: CASSVEVRVHVYDEQFF
v_call: TRBV28; d_call: -; cdr3_length: 11; clone_size: -; j_call: TRBJ2-7; cdr3_nt: TGTGCCAGCAGTTTTCTCGGGGAGCAGTACTTC; cdr3_aa: CASSFLGEQYF
v_call: TRBV7-9; d_call: -; cdr3_length: 16; clone_size: -; j_call: TRBJ1-3; cdr3_nt: TGTGCCAGCAGCTTTAGCAGTCGAGCCTCTGGAAACACCATATATTTT; cdr3_aa: CASSFSSRASGNTIYF
v_call: TRBV28; d_call: TRBD1; cdr3_length: 17; clone_size: -; j_call: TRBJ2-1; cdr3_nt: TGTGCCAGCAGTTCGGACAGGGGGCTGAGTATCGGCAATGAGCAGTTCTTC; cdr3_aa: CASSSDRGLSIGNEQFF
v_call: TRBV28; d_call: -; cdr3_length: 14; clone_size: -; j_call: TRBJ1-1; cdr3_nt: TGTGCCAGCAGTCCCCCCTTGGCGGGAACTGAAGCTTTCTTT; cdr3_aa: CASSPPLAGTEAFF
v_call: TRBV7-9; d_call: -; cdr3_length: 12; clone_size: once; j_call: TRBJ2-7; cdr3_nt: TGTGCCAGCAGCGTCGGGACTCTGGAGCAGTACTTC; cdr3_aa: CASSVGTLEQYF
v_call: TRBV6-5; d_call: -; cdr3_length: 14; clone_size: -; j_call: TRBJ1-2; cdr3_nt: TGTGCCAGCAGTTACCACGGTCTTGACTATGGCTACACCTTC; cdr3_aa: CASSYHGLDYGYTF
v_call: TRBV29-1; d_call: -; cdr3_length: 14; clone_size: -; j_call: TRBJ1-1; cdr3_nt: TGCAGCGTTGCTAACGGACAGACCAACACTGAAGCTTTCTTT; cdr3_aa: CSVANGQTNTEAFF
v_call: TRBV11-2; d_call: -; cdr3_length: 14; clone_size: -; j_call: TRBJ1-1; cdr3_nt: TGTGCCAGCAGCCGGGGACAACAGAACACTGAAGCTTTCTTT; cdr3_aa: CASSRGQQNTEAFF
v_call: TRBV5-8; d_call: TRBD1; cdr3_length: 14; clone_size: -; j_call: TRBJ2-7; cdr3_nt: TGTGCCAGCAGCTTAACAGGGGGCGGTTACGAGCAGTACTTC; cdr3_aa: CASSLTGGGYEQYF
v_call: TRBV28; d_call: -; cdr3_length: 16; clone_size: -; j_call: TRBJ1-4; cdr3_nt: TGTGCCAGCAGTTTCTCCGGAGGCCAATTTAATGAAAAACTGTTTTTT; cdr3_aa: CASSFSGGQFNEKLFF
v_call: TRBV29-1; d_call: TRBD1; cdr3_length: 15; clone_size: -; j_call: TRBJ1-1; cdr3_nt: TGCAGCGTGAGGGACAGGGTGGCGCGAACCACTGAAGCTTTCTTT; cdr3_aa: CSVRDRVARTTEAFF
v_call: TRBV5-1; d_call: TRBD1; cdr3_length: 14; clone_size: once; j_call: TRBJ1-4; cdr3_nt: TGCGCCAGCAGCTTCACACAGGGGAATGAAAAACTGTTTTTT; cdr3_aa: CASSFTQGNEKLFF
v_call: TRBV7-3; d_call: -; cdr3_length: 17; clone_size: once; j_call: TRBJ1-5; cdr3_nt: TGTGCCAGCAGCTTAAGAGTCAGGGAGGGGAGCAATCAGCCCCAGCATTTT; cdr3_aa: CASSLRVREGSNQPQHF
v_call: TRBV19; d_call: TRBD1; cdr3_length: 19; clone_size: -; j_call: TRBJ1-5; cdr3_nt: TGTGCCAGTAGGATTGCGGGACAGGGGACCGTTATGGGTAATCAGCCCCAGCATTTT; cdr3_aa: CASRIAGQGTVMGNQPQHF
v_call: TRBV19; d_call: TRBD1; cdr3_length: 17; clone_size: -; j_call: TRBJ2-7; cdr3_nt: TGTGCCAGTAGTCTAGAAACCGGGACAGGGATCTCCTACGAGCAGTACTTC; cdr3_aa: CASSLETGTGISYEQYF
v_call: TRBV2; d_call: TRBD2; cdr3_length: 13; clone_size: -; j_call: TRBJ2-5; cdr3_nt: TGTGCCAGCTCAGCGGGGGGGCGGGAGACCCAGTACTTC; cdr3_aa: CASSAGGRETQYF
v_call: TRBV7-2; d_call: TRBD2; cdr3_length: 13; clone_size: once; j_call: TRBJ2-7; cdr3_nt: TGTGCCAGCAGCGGACTAGCGGCCGGCGAGCAGTACTTC; cdr3_aa: CASSGLAAGEQYF
v_call: TRBV28; d_call: -; cdr3_length: 15; clone_size: once; j_call: TRBJ2-3; cdr3_nt: TGTGCCACGATCAAGGGGGGGAGCACCACAGATACGCAGTATTTT; cdr3_aa: CATIKGGSTTDTQYF
v_call: TRBV27; d_call: TRBD1; cdr3_length: 16; clone_size: -; j_call: TRBJ1-1; cdr3_nt: TGTGCCAGCAGTGGTCTACTGACAGGGCGGAACACTGAAGCTTTCTTT; cdr3_aa: CASSGLLTGRNTEAFF
v_call: TRBV2; d_call: -; cdr3_length: 16; clone_size: -; j_call: TRBJ2-1; cdr3_nt: TGTGCCAGCATCAACATAGGAGCTGTCGGTACCGATGAGCAGTTCTTC; cdr3_aa: CASINIGAVGTDEQFF
v_call: TRBV7-9; d_call: -; cdr3_length: 14; clone_size: once; j_call: TRBJ1-1; cdr3_nt: TGTGCCAGCAGCTCGGGGGATTTGAGCACTGAAGCTTTCTTT; cdr3_aa: CASSSGDLSTEAFF